The 12 T cell receptor beta chains presented below share a single source sample, sequenced in a study of T cell responses to AZD1222 COVID-19 vaccine. Generated by immunoSEQ multiplex PCR, the TCRdb table keeps only in-frame clones and is missing some. Of tens of thousands of clones in the sample, around 84% were seen once. Sequences were derived from peripheral blood, sampled on day 0 of AZD1222 vaccination. The receptors come from an adult in good health.

A few counts support this clone. The genes are TRBV6-2 or TRBV6-3 and TRBJ2-7; TRBD1 matches 8 bases. This CDR3 has 14 residues. Germline CDR1 is MNHEY and CDR2 is SVGEGT. J was trimmed by 2 bases and V by 5 bases; bases with no gene match: 5. This CDR3 is CASSRTTGAYEQYF. Written as DNA, the CDR3 is TGTGCCAGCAGTAGAACGACAGGGGCCTACGAGCAGTACTTC.

The chain employs TRBV5-8 and TRBJ1-6; D is possibly TRBD1 (5 bases). The V and J ends lost 7 bases and 5 bases respectively, with 16 bases between them. Germline CDR1 is SGHTS and CDR2 is YDEGEE. CDR3 length equals 15 residues. The CDR3 spells CASGPGRGHNSPLHF. The CDR3 nucleotides are TGTGCCAGCGGACCTGGGAGGGGCCATAATTCACCCCTCCACTTT.

The CDR3 is CASSTMRTAYGYTF. CDR3 coding DNA: TGTGCCAGCAGCACTATGCGGACGGCATATGGCTACACCTTC. The chain links TRBV11-2 to TRBJ1-2; D is ambiguous. This CDR3 comprises 14 residues. The germline V gene encodes CDR1 SGHAT and CDR2 FQNNGV. Trimming shortened V by 5 bases and J by 5 bases, and 15 bases separated the two germline ends.

This sequence joins TRBV19 and TRBJ2-6; maybe TRBD1 (5 bases). V lost 6 bases and J lost 0, with 9 bases in between. Per the germline V gene, CDR1 is LNHDA and CDR2 is SQIVND (reference sequence). The CDR3 spans 15 residues. The CDR3 coding sequence is TGTGCCAGTAGCCCAGGGTACTCTGGGGCCAACGTCCTGACTTTC. Its translation is CASSPGYSGANVLTF.

The chain is built from TRBV2 and TRBJ2-1; D remains unclear. Germline CDR1 and CDR2: SNHLY and FYNNEI. This CDR3 region has 11 residues. The V end was cut by 3 bases, the J end by 8 bases, with 5 bases between. The CDR3 nucleotides are TGTGCCAGCAGTGATAACTATGAGCAGTTCTTC. It codes for CASSDNYEQFF.

The rearrangement uses TRBV6-5 and TRBJ2-2; D is uncertain. The CDR3 loop spans 12 amino acids. Germline V CDR1 and CDR2: MNHEY, SVGAGI. V dropped 6 bases and J dropped 7 bases, with 9 bases sitting between them. The chain's CDR3 is CASSLTFGELFF. CDR3 coding DNA: TGTGCCAGCAGCCTTACCTTCGGGGAGCTGTTTTTT.

This clone appeared a single time. The gene calls are TRBV7-9 and TRBJ2-1; the D is unclear. Germline CDR1 is SEHNR and CDR2 is FQNEAQ (reference sequence). The CDR3 runs to 15 residues. Trimming left V 2 bases short and J 1 base short, with 9 bases between. CDR3 nucleotides: TGTGCCAGCAGCTTACCTTTTGGGTCCTACAATGAGCAGTTCTTC. Its protein product is CASSLPFGSYNEQFF. Full variable domain (remainder filled in from reference TRBV7-9 and TRBJ2-1): DTGVSQNPRHKITKRGQNVTFRCDPISEHNRLYWYRQTLGQGPEFLTYFQNEAQLEKSRLLSDRFSAERPKGSFSTLEIQRTEQGDSAMYLCASSLPFGSYNEQFFGPGTRLTVL.

V usage is TRBV19 and J usage is TRBJ1-2; TRBD1 matches at 8 bases. Looked up from germline, CDR1 is LNHDA and CDR2 is SQIVND (reference sequence). V was pared by 7 bases and J by 7 bases, with 11 bases of the junction left unmatched. This CDR3 comprises 14 residues. The CDR3: CASTLTGTGRGYTF. Here the CDR3 DNA reads TGTGCCAGTACTCTAACGGGGACAGGTCGTGGCTACACCTTC.

The J gene is TRBJ1-5, the V gene TRBV6-1; D gene uncertain. The CDR3 extends over 13 amino acids. Germline V gene sequence: CDR1 MNHNS, CDR2 SASEGT. Trimming left V 3 bases short and J 9 bases short, with 12 bases between. The CDR3 bases are TGTGCCAGCAGTGAGGACCCAGCTTCGCCCCAGCATTTT. Translated: CASSEDPASPQHF.

The V gene is TRBV7-2, the J gene TRBJ2-3; unclear D gene. This CDR3 comprises 14 residues. Germline V gene lookup returns CDR1 SGHTA and CDR2 FQGNSA. Deletions cut 5 bases from V and 2 bases from J, with 11 bases between. The CDR3 nucleotides are TGTGCCAGCAGCCGGGTCCCCCCCACAGATACGCAGTATTTT. Amino acids: CASSRVPPTDTQYF.

The chain uses TRBV9 and TRBJ2-2; 8 bases fit TRBD2. Germline lookup yields CDR1 SGDLS and CDR2 YYNGEE. The CDR3 sequence is 18 residues long. V lost 6 bases and J lost 1; bases outside the gene matches: 14. DNA for the CDR3: TGTGCCAGCACTCCTATGAGGGTAGCGGGAAGGAACACCGGGGAGCTGTTTTTT. Amino acid sequence: CASTPMRVAGRNTGELFF.

The gene calls are TRBV4-1 and TRBJ2-3; D gene uncertain. V was clipped by 4 bases and J by 6 bases, with 17 bases between them. Per germline, CDR1 MGHRA and CDR2 YSYEKL. The CDR3 loop spans 15 amino acids. The DNA of the CDR3 is TGCGCCAGCAGCCTGATACCCCTCAGCAGCGATACGCAGTATTTT. This gives the protein CASSLIPLSSDTQYF.